The 32 T cell receptor beta chains in this list originate from one sample, sequenced in a study of T cell responses to AZD1222 COVID-19 vaccine. Assay used: immunoSEQ multiplex PCR; TCRdb lists only in-frame clones, some missing. In the table there are some 100,000 clones, over 75% of which are singletons. Sequencing was performed on peripheral blood, taken 28 days after the second AZD1222 dose. These receptors all come from an adult who received the AZD1222 COVID-19 vaccine.

The chain has TRBV13 and TRBJ2-7, with D perhaps matching TRBD2 (5 bases). The CDR3 covers 14 residues. Germline CDR1 is PRHDT and CDR2 is FYEKMQ (reference sequence). Trimming took off 5 bases at V and 2 bases at J, with 13 bases between the two ends. CDR3 sequence: CASSHRRGTYEQYF. In DNA form, the CDR3 reads TGTGCCAGCAGCCATCGACGGGGAACCTACGAGCAGTACTTC.

This clone was counted a few times. V gene TRBV10-3 combines with J gene TRBJ2-7, with D perhaps matching TRBD1 (6 bases). Germline V CDR1 and CDR2: ENHRY, SYGVKD. This CDR3 contains 13 residues. The germline V and J ends were trimmed by 10 bases and 3 bases, with 16 bases remaining between them. Here the CDR3 reads CATRRDMIYEQYF. DNA for the CDR3: TGTGCCACTCGACGGGACATGATCTACGAGCAGTACTTC.

J is TRBJ2-2 and V is TRBV5-4; no reliable D call. Germline lookup yields CDR1 SGHNT and CDR2 YYREEE (reference sequence). The V end was cut by 0 bases, the J end by 3 bases, with 9 bases between. This CDR3 is built from 15 residues. The CDR3 DNA reads as TGTGCCAGCAGCTTGGGGCAACCGGACACCGGGGAGCTGTTTTTT. Translating it yields CASSLGQPDTGELFF.

CDR3 region: CAWSAGGGNQPQHF. For the CDR3, the DNA is TGTGCCTGGAGCGCAGGGGGCGGGAATCAGCCCCAGCATTTT. The chain uses TRBV30 and TRBJ1-5, with 8 bases matching TRBD1. In germline, CDR1 is GTSNPN, CDR2 SVGIG (reference sequence). The CDR3 totals 14 residues. The junction had 5 bases not matched to a gene; V was cut back by 3 bases and J by 4 bases.

The J gene is TRBJ1-1, the V gene TRBV6-6; D is possibly TRBD1 (6 bases). Per the germline V gene, CDR1 is MNHNY and CDR2 is SVGAGI (reference sequence). The CDR3 sequence is 15 residues long. Trimming stripped 5 bases from V and 0 bases from J, with 13 bases between. CDR3 DNA: TGTGCCAGCAGTACCCCGGGACATTTGAACACTGAAGCTTTCTTT. The encoded protein is CASSTPGHLNTEAFF.

This sequence joins TRBV10-3 and TRBJ1-1; TRBD1 is a possible D gene (6 bases). CDR3 length equals 12 residues. The germline V gene has CDR1 ENHRY and CDR2 SYGVKD. Trimming shortened V by 6 bases and J by 11 bases, and 16 bases separated the two germline ends. The CDR3 DNA sequence: TGTGCCATCAGCGAGGGGGGGGTCATGGCTTTCTTT. It codes for CAISEGGVMAFF.

The rearrangement uses TRBV6-6 and TRBJ1-5; D not certain. In germline, CDR1 is MNHNY, CDR2 SVGAGI (reference sequence). The CDR3 is 14 amino acids. Trimming left V 5 bases short and J 2 bases short, with 10 bases between. CDR3 in amino acids: CASSPLGGNQPQHF. The CDR3 nucleotides read TGTGCCAGCAGTCCCCTGGGCGGCAATCAGCCCCAGCATTTT.

This clone was counted a few times. The rearrangement joins TRBV21-1 to TRBJ1-5. TRBV21-1 is a pseudogene locus. This CDR3 is 17 amino acids long. This CDR3 is CASSKGQPLYSNQPQHF. Here the CDR3 DNA reads TGTGCCAGCAGCAAAGGGCAGCCTCTTTATAGCAATCAGCCCCAGCATTTT.

In its sample, this clone was seen once. The rearrangement joins TRBV6-2 or TRBV6-3 to TRBJ2-7, with 7 bases identical to TRBD2. Germline V gene data show CDR1 as MNHEY and CDR2 as SVGEGT. The CDR3 runs 16 residues. J gave up 0 bases and V 2 bases, and 7 bases lay outside the gene matches. CDR3 amino acids: CASSYGGDPSSYEQYF. The CDR3 DNA reads as TGTGCCAGCAGTTACGGGGGGGACCCTAGCTCCTACGAGCAGTACTTC.

J is TRBJ2-7 and V is TRBV6-1; TRBD2 agrees at 9 bases. Germline V gene lookup returns CDR1 MNHNS and CDR2 SASEGT. V lost 2 bases, J lost 5 bases, and 7 bases stayed unmatched. The CDR3 sequence is 15 residues long. The CDR3 loop is CASSETSGGINEQYF. The CDR3 nucleotides are TGTGCCAGCAGTGAAACAAGCGGGGGGATCAACGAGCAGTACTTC.

The chain links TRBV19 to TRBJ2-2, with TRBD2 matching 12 bases. Germline values: CDR1 LNHDA, CDR2 SQIVND (reference sequence). The CDR3 contains 14 residues. Trimming removed 8 bases from V and 6 bases from J; junction bases left unmatched: 4. This CDR3 reads CASRTSGMPGELFF. DNA for the CDR3: TGTGCCAGTCGGACTAGCGGGATGCCCGGGGAGCTGTTTTTT.

Concerning this clone: Relative to the germline gene, one junction end is altered; a read error may explain this. V is TRBV27 and J is TRBJ2-7; D ambiguous. The CDR3 is 11 amino acids. Germline V gene sequence: CDR1 MNHEY, CDR2 SMNVEV (reference sequence). The CDR3: CASSDYYGQYF. The CDR3 DNA follows: TGTGCCAGCAGTGATTACTACGGGCAGTACTTC.

The chain carries TRBV5-1 and TRBJ2-3; D might be TRBD2 (5 bases). The CDR3 spans 15 residues. CDR1 and CDR2 from the germline V gene are SGHRS and YFSETQ. V lost 5 bases, J lost 0 bases, and 13 bases lay in between. CDR3 nucleotide sequence: TGCGCCAGCAGGGAGGAGTTGACGAGCACAGATACGCAGTATTTT. Translated: CASREELTSTDTQYF.

This clone showed up just once. The J gene is TRBJ1-3, the V gene TRBV18, with D possibly TRBD1 on 5 matching bases. In germline, CDR1 is KGHSH, CDR2 LQKENI. The V gene lost 6 bases and the J gene lost 0 bases, with 9 bases spanning the gap. This CDR3 has 14 amino acids. CDR3 loop: CASSQDSSGNTIYF. The CDR3 DNA is TGTGCCAGCTCGCAAGACAGCTCTGGAAACACCATATATTTT.

The chain recombines TRBV18 with TRBJ1-1; a weak D match, TRBD1 (5 bases). This CDR3 is 14 amino acids long. Trimming left V 2 bases short and J 1 base short, with 8 bases between. Per the germline V gene, CDR1 is KGHSH and CDR2 is LQKENI. CDR3 amino acids: CASSPAGTNTEAFF. CDR3 nucleotide sequence: TGTGCCAGCTCACCAGCAGGGACGAACACTGAAGCTTTCTTT.

The chain is built from TRBV23-1 and TRBJ2-1; the D is unclear. TRBV23-1 is reported as an ORF; its role is uncertain. The ends were cut back, 0 bases at V and 10 bases at J, with 13 bases in the middle. The CDR3 is made up of 14 amino acids. The CDR3 spells CASSQSVKGPEQFF. CDR3 DNA sequence: TGCGCCAGCAGTCAATCGGTCAAAGGACCCGAGCAGTTCTTC.

This clone is categorized as medium-sized. The chain employs TRBV6-4 and TRBJ2-1; no reliable D call. The CDR3 sequence is 16 residues long. The germline CDR1 and CDR2 sequences are MRHNA and SNTAGT. V was cut by 2 bases and J by 0 bases, with 11 bases left in between. DNA of the CDR3: TGTGCCAGCAGTGACCAAGGTTCTAGCTCCTACAATGAGCAGTTCTTC. Residues: CASSDQGSSSYNEQFF.

In this sample, this clone turned up once. The V gene is TRBV5-1, the J gene TRBJ2-3; D gene unclear. The CDR3 loop spans 13 amino acids. Germline CDR1 and CDR2: SGHRS and YFSETQ. V gave up 2 bases and J gave up 0 bases, with 4 bases separating them. CDR3 amino acids: CASSFESTDTQYF. DNA for the CDR3: TGCGCCAGCAGCTTCGAAAGCACAGATACGCAGTATTTT.

The gene calls are TRBV7-9 and TRBJ1-1; no clear D. This CDR3 comprises 11 residues. The germline V gene encodes CDR1 SEHNR and CDR2 FQNEAQ (reference sequence). The germline V and J ends were trimmed by 5 bases and 2 bases, with 3 bases remaining between them. Here the CDR3 DNA reads TGTGCCAGCAGCCTAAACACTGAAGCTTTCTTT. The encoded protein is CASSLNTEAFF.

V and J are TRBV6-5 and TRBJ2-7, with D tentatively TRBD1 or TRBD2 (5 bases each). The V end was cut by 2 bases, the J end by 6 bases, with 14 bases between. The CDR3 covers 14 residues. Germline CDR1 and CDR2: MNHEY and SVGAGI. CDR3: CASSYEGRAGEQYF. CDR3 nucleotides: TGTGCCAGCAGTTACGAGGGCAGGGCTGGCGAGCAGTACTTC.

The chain joins TRBV9 to TRBJ1-6; D perhaps matches TRBD1 (6 bases). Germline assignment: CDR1 SGDLS and CDR2 YYNGEE. The CDR3 spans 15 residues. V was shortened by 2 bases and J by 8 bases, with 14 bases between the two germline ends. DNA of the CDR3: TGTGCCAGCAGCGTGGGTGGGGGGCCAGATTCACCCCTCCACTTT. It specifies CASSVGGGPDSPLHF.

The chain carries TRBV28 and TRBJ1-1; D may be TRBD1 (6 bases). Germline V lookup: CDR1 MDHEN, CDR2 SYDVKM. The V end was cut by 1 base, the J end by 1 base, with 22 bases between. This CDR3 comprises 19 residues. CDR3 region: CASSLFLGARGLQNTEAFF. CDR3 nucleotide sequence: TGTGCCAGCAGTTTATTTTTAGGCGCCAGGGGTCTGCAGAACACTGAAGCTTTCTTT.

The genes are TRBV7-8 and TRBJ1-1; D might be TRBD1 (6 bases). This CDR3 region has 16 residues. Trimming stripped 1 base from V and 13 bases from J, with 25 bases between. Germline CDR1 SGHVS, CDR2 FQNEAQ. The CDR3 loop reads CASSLGFGTTASGDFF. In DNA, the CDR3 is TGTGCCAGCAGCTTAGGCTTTGGGACAACAGCCTCGGGGGATTTCTTT.

This chain uses TRBV7-2 with TRBJ2-1; 10 positions match TRBD2. The CDR3 sequence is 12 residues long. The germline V gene encodes CDR1 SGHTA and CDR2 FQGNSA. The ends lost 5 bases at V and 11 bases at J; junction bases unmatched: 3. CDR3 coding DNA: TGTGCCAGCAGCGCTACTAGCGGGAAGCAGTTCTTC. It codes for CASSATSGKQFF.

The rearrangement uses TRBV4-3 and TRBJ2-3; TRBD1 matches 9 bases. Germline trimming cut 0 bases from V and 3 bases from J; bases unmatched to any gene: 4. Germline CDR1 LGHNA, CDR2 YSLEER. The CDR3 has 16 residues. As DNA, the CDR3 is TGCGCCAGCAGCCAAGAATGGGGACAGGGAACAGATACGCAGTATTTT. This codes for CASSQEWGQGTDTQYF.

The rearrangement uses TRBV3-1 (or the pseudogene TRBV3-2) and TRBJ2-4; no definite D call. Germline CDR1 and CDR2: LGHDT and YNNKEL (reference sequence). Between the trimmed V and J ends, which lost 1 base and 8 bases, there was a span of 9 bases. There are 13 residues in the CDR3. The CDR3 DNA is TGTGCCAGCAGCCAAGTTGAGGATGACATTCAGTACTTC. Translation gives CASSQVEDDIQYF.

This clone was observed once. This chain uses TRBV7-9 with TRBJ2-7; 9 nucleotides line up with TRBD2. V shed 3 bases, J shed 4 bases, and the junction held 10 bases outside the gene matches. The CDR3 is 16 residues long. CDR1 and CDR2 from the germline V gene are SEHNR and FQNEAQ (reference sequence). The CDR3 spells CASSFFGGRAGYEQYF. CDR3 DNA sequence: TGTGCCAGCAGCTTCTTCGGCGGGAGGGCCGGTTACGAGCAGTACTTC.

The rearrangement links TRBV14 to TRBJ2-1, with D hard to call. Looked up from germline, CDR1 is SGHDN and CDR2 is FVKESK. Trimming removed 1 base from V and 12 bases from J, with 13 bases in between. The CDR3 is 13 amino acids. The CDR3 here is CASSQGSLRWQFF. The CDR3 nucleotides read TGTGCCAGCAGCCAAGGGTCGCTGCGTTGGCAGTTCTTC. The full variable domain, its missing parts supplied by reference TRBV14 and TRBJ2-1, is EAGVTQFPSHSVIEKGQTVTLRCDPISGHDNLYWYRRVMGKEIKFLLHFVKESKQDESGMPNNRFLAERTGGTYSTLKVQPAELEDSGVYFCASSQGSLRWQFFGPGTRLTVL.

This clone was seen a few times. This chain joins TRBV19 and TRBJ1-1; D remains unclear. Trimming pared 8 bases from V and 0 bases from J, leaving 16 bases between. This CDR3 is built from 15 residues. Germline CDR1 and CDR2: LNHDA and SQIVND (reference sequence). CDR3 DNA sequence: TGTGCCAGTCGCTCGGGGAGCCGAATGAACACTGAAGCTTTCTTT. It codes for CASRSGSRMNTEAFF.

CDR3 coding DNA: TGCAGCGTACGCGGAAGAGTTTCCTACGAGCAGTACTTC. Translation: CSVRGRVSYEQYF. The V and J genes are TRBV29-1 and TRBJ2-7; no reliable D call. The CDR3 has 13 residues. V gave up 6 bases and J gave up 1 base, with 13 bases separating them. The germline V gene has CDR1 SQVTM and CDR2 ANQGSEA.

The chain employs TRBV5-6 and TRBJ2-4; D is undetermined. This CDR3 spans 18 amino acids. Trimming took 4 bases from V and 0 from J, leaving 20 bases between them. Germline V CDR1 and CDR2: SGHDT, YYEEEE. This CDR3 reads CASSPSLSPWVAKNIQYF. The CDR3 region has the DNA TGTGCCAGCAGCCCAAGTTTGTCTCCGTGGGTAGCCAAAAACATTCAGTACTTC.

The rearrangement joins TRBV30 to TRBJ1-1; 7 bases are shared with TRBD1. V dropped 2 bases and J dropped 6; count of bases not matched to a gene: 0. Germline CDR1 GTSNPN, CDR2 SVGIG (reference sequence). There are 11 residues in the CDR3. The CDR3 spells CAWSRGPEAFF. As DNA, the CDR3 is TGTGCCTGGAGTAGGGGGCCTGAAGCTTTCTTT.